Shown below are 13 T cell receptor beta chains from a single sample sequenced in a study of regulatory T cells in long-lasting Graves disease. iRepertoire HTBI primers and Arm-PCR of CDR3 regions built TCR beta libraries. MiXCR, applied by TCRdb to the multiplex PCR reads, yields one record per CDR3 protein. The sample records approximately 490,000 distinct CDR3 sequences, around 15% being singletons. The time point is: newly diagnosed GD, antithyroid drugs for less than 3 months. PBMC-extracted RNA yielded the TCR library. The data also belong to a second study, concerning T cells in Graves' hyperthyroidism and ophthalmopathy.

Sequenced here: peripheral blood mononuclear cells (PBMCs), sampled at new diagnosis, from a patient treated with antithyroid drugs. All receptors derive from a man between 40 and 49 years old with Graves disease.

This clonotype was detected only a few times. The chain has TRBV6-1 and TRBJ2-2; D gene unclear. This CDR3 has 13 residues. Germline assignment: CDR1 MNHNS and CDR2 SASEGT. Trimming shortened V by 7 bases and J by 6 bases, and 12 bases separated the two germline ends. In DNA, the CDR3 is TGTGCCAGCAAGGCCCTGACCCCCGGGGAGCTGTTTTTT. Translated: CASKALTPGELFF.

In its sample, this clonotype was seen many times. J is TRBJ1-2 and V is TRBV12-3 or TRBV12-4, with TRBD1 as a possible D gene (5 bases). Trimming shortened V by 5 bases and J by 14 bases, and 21 bases separated the two germline ends. There are 13 residues in the CDR3. In nucleotides, the CDR3 is TGTGCCAGCAGTCAAGGACCGGGGCAAAAAGGGACCTTC. Translation gives CASSQGPGQKGTF.

In this sample, this clonotype turned up many times. The V and J genes are TRBV10-3 and TRBJ2-5; 8 nucleotides match TRBD1. CDR3 length: 14 residues. Germline V lookup: CDR1 ENHRY, CDR2 SYGVKD. V dropped 6 bases and J dropped 3; count of bases not matched to a gene: 6. In DNA form, the CDR3 reads TGTGCCATCAGCCAGGGGGCGAGAGAAGAGACCCAGTACTTC. This gives the protein CAISQGAREETQYF.

The chain couples TRBV18 to TRBJ2-1, with 7 bases matching TRBD2. The CDR3 sequence is 15 residues long. V was pared by 1 base and J by 7 bases, with 7 bases of the junction left unmatched. Germline lookup yields CDR1 KGHSH and CDR2 LQKENI. This CDR3 reads CASSPLEFGGNEQFF. CDR3 nucleotides: TGTGCCAGCTCACCACTGGAGTTCGGGGGGAATGAGCAGTTCTTC.

This clonotype was recorded at least ten times. V usage is TRBV2 and J usage is TRBJ2-7; 11 bases line up with TRBD2. With V trimmed by 8 bases and J by 3 bases, 9 bases remained unmatched. The CDR3 consists of 15 residues. Germline CDR1 reads SNHLY; CDR2 reads FYNNEI. CDR3 DNA sequence: TGTGCCAGCTTGAAGCAGACTAGCGGGAACTACGAGCAGTACTTC. Translation gives CASLKQTSGNYEQYF.

Many counts were recorded for this clonotype. The gene calls are TRBV9 and TRBJ2-5; 8 nucleotides match TRBD1. The J call is uncertain, as TRBJ2-1 better fits the DNA end. Germline CDR1 and CDR2: SGDLS and YYNGEE. The CDR3 runs 13 residues. The CDR3 nucleotides are TGTGCCAGCAGCTTCTTGACAGGGGCTGAGCAGTTCTTC. Translation: CASSFLTGAEQFF.

This clonotype has a handful of counts. The V and J genes are TRBV28 and TRBJ1-6, with no clear D. Germline lookup yields CDR1 MDHEN and CDR2 SYDVKM. The CDR3 extends over 11 amino acids. Trimming removed 5 bases from V and 10 bases from J, with 6 bases in between. CDR3 sequence (DNA): TGTGCCAGCAGTAGCTTCTCACCCCTCCACTTT. This translates into CASSSFSPLHF. Based on the CDR3 plus reference TRBV28 and TRBJ1-6, the full variable domain is DVKVTQSSRYLVKRTGEKVFLECVQDMDHENMFWYRQDPGLGLRLIYFSYDVKMKEKGDIPEGYSVSREKKERFSLILESASTNQTSMYLCASSSFSPLHFGNGTRLTVT.

The table lists this clonotype with many counts. The rearrangement joins TRBV2 to TRBJ2-1; D gene unclear. V lost 3 bases and J 0 bases, leaving 9 bases between the germline ends. The CDR3 length is 15 residues. Germline CDR1 is SNHLY and CDR2 is FYNNEI. The CDR3: CASSEYPGSYNEQFF. CDR3 in DNA: TGTGCCAGCAGTGAGTATCCGGGCTCCTACAATGAGCAGTTCTTC.

This clonotype has ten or more counts. The chain links TRBV7-9 to TRBJ2-4; the match to TRBD1 covers 10 bases. CDR3 size: 18 residues. Germline V gives CDR1 SEHNR, CDR2 FQNEAQ (reference sequence). V shed 5 bases, J shed 0 bases, and the junction held 10 bases outside the gene matches. The CDR3 here is CASSNRQGAFPAKNIQYF. In nucleotides, the CDR3 is TGTGCCAGCAGCAACCGACAGGGGGCTTTTCCAGCCAAAAACATTCAGTACTTC.

The chain couples TRBV3-1 to TRBJ2-1, with no clear D. The CDR3 loop spans 11 amino acids. CDR1 is LGHDT and CDR2 is YNNKEL in the germline V gene (reference sequence). Trimming removed 2 bases from V and 7 bases from J, with 3 bases in between. As DNA, the CDR3 is TGTGCCAGCAGCCAATTGAATGAGCAGTTCTTC. This codes for CASSQLNEQFF.

This clonotype showed up many times. V and J are TRBV9 and TRBJ2-7; D not certain. The CDR3 is made up of 13 amino acids. V was shortened by 2 bases and J by 2 bases, with 8 bases between the two germline ends. Germline V gives CDR1 SGDLS, CDR2 YYNGEE. This chain's CDR3 is CASSVGQTYEQYF. The CDR3, as DNA: TGTGCCAGCAGCGTCGGCCAAACCTACGAGCAGTACTTC.

This clonotype occurred many times. The chain uses TRBV12-3 or TRBV12-4 and TRBJ2-2, with TRBD2 identical over 11 bases. The CDR3 extends over 17 amino acids. Trimming took 1 base from V and 3 from J; bases not matched to a gene: 4. The CDR3 bases are TGTGCCAGCAGTTTAGTACTAGCGGGAGTTTACACCGGGGAGCTGTTTTTT. Its protein is CASSLVLAGVYTGELFF.

The chain links TRBV20-1 to TRBJ2-7, with D perhaps matching TRBD2 (7 bases). The CDR3 consists of 17 residues. Germline values: CDR1 DFQATT, CDR2 SNEGSKA (reference sequence). Trimming shortened V by 3 bases and J by 2 bases, and 23 bases separated the two germline ends. Here the CDR3 DNA reads TGCAGTGCTAGGGGGGGGCCTCCGTCGGACTTGACCTACGAGCAGTACTTC. Protein: CSARGGPPSDLTYEQYF.